Only a few counts were recorded for the clone carrying this TCR beta chain. This entry is derived from a study of blood T cell repertoires in COVID-19. Background on the study: Sources were T cells, B-cell-depleted T cells, or PBMCs; the material itself was cDNA or gDNA.

In the original processing: Estimates of nucleated cell counts were drawn from the amplification of reference gene primers. Repertoires were generated with immunoSEQ multiplex PCR, while TCRdb's copy carries only in-frame clones and drops some. The DNA was the basis for D and trimming; V, J and clone size are from that table. The profile shows about 480,000 clones, about 89% of them singletons. V gave up 10 bases and J gave up 3 bases, with 14 bases separating them. CDR3 length equals 13 residues. Germline CDR1 reads KGHDR; CDR2 reads SFDVKD. Sequencing input: peripheral blood. This TCR was recovered from a woman in her forties or fifties with COVID-19, enrolled during active disease. The V gene is TRBV24-1, the J gene TRBJ1-1; perhaps TRBD1 as D (5 bases). CDR3 loop: CATRRAGDTEAFF. The CDR3 region has the DNA TGTGCCACAAGGAGGGCGGGGGACACTGAAGCTTTCTTT.